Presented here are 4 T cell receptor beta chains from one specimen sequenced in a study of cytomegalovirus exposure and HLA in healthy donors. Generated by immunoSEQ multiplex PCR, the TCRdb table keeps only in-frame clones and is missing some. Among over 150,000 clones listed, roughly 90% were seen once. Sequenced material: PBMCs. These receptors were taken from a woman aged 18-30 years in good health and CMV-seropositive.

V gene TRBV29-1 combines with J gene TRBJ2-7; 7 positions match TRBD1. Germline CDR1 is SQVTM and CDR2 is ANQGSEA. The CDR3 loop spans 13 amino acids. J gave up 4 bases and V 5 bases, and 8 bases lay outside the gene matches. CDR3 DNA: TGCAGCGTTTTACAACAGGGGAAGTACGAGCAGTACTTC. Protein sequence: CSVLQQGKYEQYF.

The CDR3 DNA is TGTGCCAGCAGTCCCGCGGGACTAACCTACGAGCAGTACTTC. It yields the protein CASSPAGLTYEQYF. The gene calls are TRBV27 and TRBJ2-7; 7 nucleotides align to TRBD2. This CDR3 has 14 residues. Germline V CDR1 and CDR2: MNHEY, SMNVEV (reference sequence). J gave up 2 bases and V 5 bases, and 6 bases lay outside the gene matches.

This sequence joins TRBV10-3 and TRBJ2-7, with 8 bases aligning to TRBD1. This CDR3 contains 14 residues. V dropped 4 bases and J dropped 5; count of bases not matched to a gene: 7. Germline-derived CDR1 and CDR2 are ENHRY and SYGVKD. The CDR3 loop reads CAISGTGSTHEQYF. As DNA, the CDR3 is TGTGCCATCAGTGGGACAGGGTCGACTCACGAGCAGTACTTC.

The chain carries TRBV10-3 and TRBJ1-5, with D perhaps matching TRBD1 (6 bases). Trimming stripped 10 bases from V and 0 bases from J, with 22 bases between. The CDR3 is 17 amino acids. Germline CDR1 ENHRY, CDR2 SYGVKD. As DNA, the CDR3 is TGTGCCACCCGGGACCCCGGGACACCGTATAGCAATCAGCCCCAGCATTTT. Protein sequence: CATRDPGTPYSNQPQHF.